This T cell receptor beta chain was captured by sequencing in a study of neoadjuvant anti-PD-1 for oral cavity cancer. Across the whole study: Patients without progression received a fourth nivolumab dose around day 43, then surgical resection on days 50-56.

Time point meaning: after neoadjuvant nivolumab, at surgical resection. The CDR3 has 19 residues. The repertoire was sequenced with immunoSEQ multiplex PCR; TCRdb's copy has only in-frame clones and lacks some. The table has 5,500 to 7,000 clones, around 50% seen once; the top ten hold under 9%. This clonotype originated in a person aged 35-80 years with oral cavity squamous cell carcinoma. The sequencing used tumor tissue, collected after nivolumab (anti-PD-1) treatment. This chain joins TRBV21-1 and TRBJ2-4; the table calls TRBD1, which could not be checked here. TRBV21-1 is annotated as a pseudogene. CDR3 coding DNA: TGTGCCAGCAGCAAAAAAAGGGGCAGGGGGTGGTTGGCCAAAAACATTCAGTACTTC. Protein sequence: CASSKKRGRGWLAKNIQYF.